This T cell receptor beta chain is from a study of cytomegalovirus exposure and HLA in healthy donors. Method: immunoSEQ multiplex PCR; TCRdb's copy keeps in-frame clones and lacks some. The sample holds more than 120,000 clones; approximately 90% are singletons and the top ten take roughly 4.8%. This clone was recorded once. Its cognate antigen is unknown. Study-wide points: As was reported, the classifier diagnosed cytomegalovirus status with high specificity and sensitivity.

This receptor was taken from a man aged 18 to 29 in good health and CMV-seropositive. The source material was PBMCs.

The DNA of the CDR3 is TGTGCCAGCAGCTTAGCGGGGGGCGCAGGTGAGCAGTTCTTC. This encodes CASSLAGGAGEQFF. This chain uses TRBV11-3 with TRBJ2-1; the D gene is possibly TRBD2 (7 bases). The V gene lost 1 base and the J gene lost 9 bases, with 13 bases spanning the gap. This CDR3 region has 14 residues. The V gene's germline CDR1 is SGHNT and CDR2 YENEEA.